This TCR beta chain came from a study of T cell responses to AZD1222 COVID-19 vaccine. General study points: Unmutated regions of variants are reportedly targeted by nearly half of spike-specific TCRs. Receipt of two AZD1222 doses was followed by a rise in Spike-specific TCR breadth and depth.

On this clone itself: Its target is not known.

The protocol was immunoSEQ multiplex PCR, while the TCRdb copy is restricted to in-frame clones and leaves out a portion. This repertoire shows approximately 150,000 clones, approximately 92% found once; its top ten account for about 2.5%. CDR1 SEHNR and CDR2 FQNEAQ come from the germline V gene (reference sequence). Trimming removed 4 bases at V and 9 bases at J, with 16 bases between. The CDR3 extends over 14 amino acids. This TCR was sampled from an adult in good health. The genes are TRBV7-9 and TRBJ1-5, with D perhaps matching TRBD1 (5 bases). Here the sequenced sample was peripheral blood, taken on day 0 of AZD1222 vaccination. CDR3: CASSSQSAGGPQHF. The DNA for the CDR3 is TGTGCCAGCAGCTCTCAATCGGCGGGGGGGCCCCAGCATTTT.